The 23 T cell receptor beta chains listed next were all sequenced from one sample in a study of cytomegalovirus exposure and HLA in healthy donors (TCRdb year 2017). The library came from the immunoSEQ multiplex PCR assay. A mixture of 60 forward primers for TCR Vbeta segments and 13 reverse primers for TCR Jbeta segments was used in the multiplex PCR. Held by TCRdb, this immuneACCESS table contains in-frame sequences only and omits some clones. Under half of the omission traces to an unresolved V gene where checked; the cause of the rest is unknown. Recorded for this sample are fewer than 140,000 clones; more than 60% of them occurred a single time. The top ten hold 3.5% to 4% of the sample. The sample taken for sequencing was PBMCs. The receptor source for this set is a man between 60 and 75 years old in good health and CMV-seronegative.

This chain joins TRBV5-1 and TRBJ1-5, with D possibly matching TRBD1 (6 bases). V shed 4 bases and J shed 6 bases, with 14 bases lying between them. CDR1 is SGHRS, CDR2 YFSETQ, per germline. There are 14 residues in the CDR3. The chain's CDR3 is CASSPSGDGQPQHF. The CDR3 DNA reads as TGCGCCAGCAGCCCCTCAGGGGACGGTCAGCCCCAGCATTTT.

The chain links TRBV5-4 to TRBJ2-3; 8 bases fit TRBD2. Germline V gene data show CDR1 as SGHNT and CDR2 as YYREEE (reference sequence). The V and J ends lost 6 bases and 4 bases, in that order; junction bases with no gene match: 10. The CDR3 spans 15 residues. The DNA of the CDR3 is TGTGCCAGCACTCCTAAGGGCGGGGGGTCAGATACGCAGTATTTT. It specifies CASTPKGGGSDTQYF.

This chain links TRBV11-3 with TRBJ2-7, with a weak D call TRBD2 (6 bases). The germline V gene has CDR1 SGHNT and CDR2 YENEEA. Trimming left V 4 bases short and J 0 bases short, with 16 bases between. The CDR3 covers 16 residues. The CDR3 loop reads CASSSGGQAPSYEQYF. In nucleotides, the CDR3 is TGTGCCAGCAGCTCTGGAGGGCAGGCCCCCTCCTACGAGCAGTACTTC.

The V call is TRBV2, the J call TRBJ1-1, with D possibly matching TRBD1 (6 bases). The CDR3 has 14 residues. Germline V CDR1 and CDR2: SNHLY, FYNNEI. V shed 7 bases and J shed 1 base, with 13 bases lying between them. CDR3 sequence (DNA): TGTGCCAGCAACCTAAGGACAGCGAACACTGAAGCTTTCTTT. Translating gives CASNLRTANTEAFF.

Comment on this clone: Its ends do not fully match the called genes, so a read error is possible. This rearrangement joins TRBV4-3 to TRBJ1-4, with 7 bases identical to TRBD1. Per germline, CDR1 LGHNA and CDR2 YSLEER. The CDR3 is 17 residues long. The CDR3 nucleotides are TGCGCCAGCAGCCAAGATCTGGGGACAGCTGTTGGGGAAAAACTGTTGTTT. Translated, it gives CASSQDLGTAVGEKLLF.

This clone came up a few times. The CDR3 protein is CASSPPSGGTYEQYF. For the CDR3, the DNA is TGTGCCAGCAGCCCCCCTTCCGGGGGTACCTACGAGCAGTACTTC. The genes are TRBV7-2 and TRBJ2-7; a possible D gene is TRBD2 (6 bases). Germline V gene lookup returns CDR1 SGHTA and CDR2 FQGNSA. The CDR3 runs 15 residues. V lost 5 bases to trimming and J lost 2 bases, with 16 bases between them. Together with reference TRBV7-2 and TRBJ2-7, the CDR3 gives the full variable domain: GAGVSQSPSNKVTEKGKDVELRCDPISGHTALYWYRQSLGQGLEFLIYFQGNSAPDKSGLPSDRFSAERTGGSVSTLTIQRTQQEDSAVYLCASSPPSGGTYEQYFGPGTRLTVT.

Sample share makes this clone medium-sized. V usage is TRBV6-4 and J usage is TRBJ2-2, with a possible D match to TRBD2 (6 bases). CDR3 length: 15 residues. Germline loops: CDR1 MRHNA, CDR2 SNTAGT. Trimming took 6 bases from V and 4 from J, leaving 15 bases between them. CDR3 nucleotide sequence: TGTGCCAGCAGCCCCGGAGGGACGACCACCGGGGAGCTGTTTTTT. Protein product: CASSPGGTTTGELFF.

V gene TRBV7-3 combines with J gene TRBJ2-5; the match to TRBD2 covers 9 bases. Losses at the gene ends were 1 base for V and 5 bases for J; bases not matched to a gene: 2. Germline V CDR1 and CDR2: SGHTA, FQGTGA. The CDR3 sequence is 14 residues long. The CDR3 region is CASSLSGGAETQYF. DNA of the CDR3: TGTGCCAGCAGCTTAAGCGGGGGGGCCGAGACCCAGTACTTC.

The genes are TRBV7-9 and TRBJ2-5; D may be TRBD2 (6 bases). Germline V CDR1 and CDR2: SEHNR, FQNEAQ (reference sequence). The CDR3 is 16 residues long. Between the trimmed V and J ends, which lost 5 bases and 1 base, there was a span of 17 bases. The CDR3 DNA reads as TGTGCCAGCAGCCCCATCGGCGGAGGGGTCCAAGAGACCCAGTACTTC. Residues: CASSPIGGGVQETQYF.

This chain links TRBV11-3 with TRBJ2-1, with D possibly matching TRBD1 (5 bases). The CDR3 totals 13 residues. CDR1 is SGHNT and CDR2 is YENEEA in the germline V gene. The ends were cut back, 6 bases at V and 4 bases at J, with 10 bases in the middle. This CDR3 is CASSRRQYNEQFF. In DNA, the CDR3 is TGTGCCAGCAGTCGGAGACAGTACAATGAGCAGTTCTTC.

The chain carries TRBV4-1 and TRBJ2-3; 7 bases are shared with TRBD2. The CDR3 spans 13 residues. Per the germline V gene, CDR1 is MGHRA and CDR2 is YSYEKL. V lost 4 bases, J lost 10 bases, and 8 bases stayed unmatched. The CDR3 DNA reads as TGCGCCAGCAGCCTAAGTGGACTAGGTTCGCAGTATTTT. It specifies CASSLSGLGSQYF.

The chain carries TRBV5-1 and TRBJ2-3; 8 bases are a match to TRBD2. The CDR3 has 16 amino acids. V lost 4 bases, J lost 0 bases, and 7 bases stayed unmatched. Looked up from germline, CDR1 is SGHRS and CDR2 is YFSETQ. The CDR3 protein is CASSPRLASSTDTQYF. As DNA, the CDR3 is TGCGCCAGCAGCCCCCGACTAGCGTCTAGCACAGATACGCAGTATTTT.

This clone appeared a single time. This sequence joins TRBV2 and TRBJ2-2, with D possibly matching TRBD2 (6 bases). The CDR3 spans 15 residues. Looked up from germline, CDR1 is SNHLY and CDR2 is FYNNEI. Trimming took off 5 bases at V and 7 bases at J, with 17 bases between the two ends. As DNA, the CDR3 is TGTGCCAGCAGTTTTACCGGGCCCGGGGGCGGGGAGCTGTTTTTT. This encodes CASSFTGPGGGELFF.

This clone was detected only a few times. The gene calls are TRBV9 and TRBJ2-5, with 8 bases fitting TRBD1. Germline V gene lookup returns CDR1 SGDLS and CDR2 YYNGEE. There are 13 residues in the CDR3. V was clipped by 7 bases and J by 3 bases; unmatched bases: 5. The DNA for the CDR3 is TGTGCCAGCGCCAGGGGGCGGGAAGAGACCCAGTACTTC. Translation: CASARGREETQYF.

This clone was seen a few times. The gene calls are TRBV10-3 and TRBJ1-1, with D perhaps matching TRBD1 (6 bases). Per the germline V gene, CDR1 is ENHRY and CDR2 is SYGVKD. The CDR3 runs 15 residues. Trimming shortened V by 7 bases and J by 7 bases, and 22 bases separated the two germline ends. The CDR3: CAITDPVQGNSEAFF. In nucleotides, the CDR3 is TGTGCCATCACCGACCCAGTACAGGGCAATAGTGAAGCTTTCTTT.

The J gene is TRBJ2-4, the V gene TRBV9; no reliable D call. Trimming took off 4 bases at V and 0 bases at J, with 11 bases between the two ends. The CDR3 is 15 amino acids. Germline V gives CDR1 SGDLS, CDR2 YYNGEE. The CDR3 loop reads CASSLSGLAKNIQYF. CDR3 DNA sequence: TGTGCCAGCAGCCTCTCGGGTCTAGCCAAAAACATTCAGTACTTC. Full variable domain (remainder filled in from reference TRBV9 and TRBJ2-4): DSGVTQTPKHLITATGQRVTLRCSPRSGDLSVYWYQQSLDQGLQFLIQYYNGEERAKGNILERFSAQQFPDLHSELNLSSLELGDSALYFCASSLSGLAKNIQYFGAGTRLSVL.

This chain joins TRBV18 and TRBJ2-3; TRBD2 matches at 7 bases. Germline CDR1 KGHSH, CDR2 LQKENI. Trimming at V came to 4 bases and at J to 1 base, leaving 8 bases not matched to a gene. CDR3 size: 16 residues. The CDR3 DNA is TGTGCCAGCTCACTTGGGAGGGGCCTCCGCACAGATACGCAGTATTTT. The encoded protein is CASSLGRGLRTDTQYF.

The rearrangement links TRBV4-2 to TRBJ2-3; 8 bases fit TRBD2. Germline assignment: CDR1 LGHNA and CDR2 YNFKEQ. The CDR3 is 16 amino acids. V lost 4 bases, J lost 5 bases, and 11 bases stayed unmatched. The CDR3 nucleotides read TGTGCCAGCAGCCTCCGGTGGGCGGGGGGAGAAGATACGCAGTATTTT. Its translation is CASSLRWAGGEDTQYF.

This clone was found a few times. The rearrangement links TRBV28 to TRBJ2-1, with 7 positions matching TRBD1. Germline CDR1 reads MDHEN; CDR2 reads SYDVKM. J gave up 1 base and V 1 base, and 10 bases lay outside the gene matches. CDR3 length: 18 amino acids. The CDR3 loop reads CASSLYSHRGASYNEQFF. The CDR3, as DNA: TGTGCCAGCAGTTTATACTCTCACAGGGGAGCTTCCTACAATGAGCAGTTCTTC. The whole variable domain, filled in from reference TRBV28 and TRBJ2-1, reads DVKVTQSSRYLVKRTGEKVFLECVQDMDHENMFWYRQDPGLGLRLIYFSYDVKMKEKGDIPEGYSVSREKKERFSLILESASTNQTSMYLCASSLYSHRGASYNEQFFGPGTRLTVL.

Only a few counts were recorded for this clone. The J gene is TRBJ2-1, the V gene TRBV6-6; 11 nucleotides align to TRBD2. V gave up 10 bases and J gave up 4 bases; unmatched junction bases: 3. Germline loops: CDR1 MNHNY, CDR2 SVGAGI (reference sequence). The CDR3 has 13 residues. CDR3 protein: CATIAGGYNEQFF. Written as DNA, the CDR3 is TGTGCCACCATAGCGGGGGGGTACAATGAGCAGTTCTTC.

The V gene is TRBV11-2, the J gene TRBJ2-2; D is undetermined. Germline V CDR1 and CDR2: SGHAT, FQNNGV. Trimming pared 5 bases from V and 6 bases from J, leaving 7 bases between. The CDR3 is made up of 12 amino acids. The CDR3 loop is CASSESAGELFF. Here the CDR3 DNA reads TGTGCCAGCAGCGAGAGTGCCGGGGAGCTGTTTTTT.

The chain couples TRBV29-1 to TRBJ2-5, with 11 bases identical to TRBD1. CDR1 SQVTM and CDR2 ANQGSEA come from the germline V gene. J lost 4 bases, V lost 2 bases, and 3 bases had no gene match. This CDR3 has 14 residues. CDR3 in amino acids: CSVEKGQGGETQYF. In DNA form, the CDR3 reads TGCAGCGTTGAAAAGGGACAGGGGGGAGAGACCCAGTACTTC.

The chain carries TRBV7-6 and TRBJ1-6; weak D call: TRBD1 (5 bases). The V and J ends lost 1 base and 0 bases respectively, with 22 bases between them. The CDR3 length is 21 residues. Germline lookup yields CDR1 SGHVS and CDR2 FNYEAQ. The chain's CDR3 is CASSLVSGVPTRGSYNSPLHF. DNA for the CDR3: TGTGCCAGCAGCTTAGTTTCGGGGGTTCCCACAAGGGGCTCCTATAATTCACCCCTCCACTTT.